One sample yielded the 10 T cell receptor beta chains listed below, sequenced in a study of shared clonotypes between healthy human individuals. Generated by immunoSEQ multiplex PCR, the TCRdb table keeps only in-frame clones and is missing some. The sample yields roughly 2.4 million clones, 95% seen once. The sequenced material came from naive CD4+ T cells sorted from blood. Indicated subset: CD45RA+ positively selected. These receptors all stem from a young man in good health.

V gene TRBV4-1 combines with J gene TRBJ2-7, with 9 nucleotides matching TRBD1. J was trimmed by 6 bases and V by 2 bases; bases with no gene match: 8. Germline V CDR1 and CDR2: MGHRA, YSYEKL. The CDR3 length is 15 residues. CDR3 sequence reads: CASSQITGGLGEQYF. The CDR3 region has the DNA TGCGCCAGCAGCCAAATAACAGGGGGCTTAGGCGAGCAGTACTTC.

J is TRBJ2-3 and V is TRBV4-2, with 12 positions matching TRBD2. With 1 base clipped from V and 4 bases from J, the junction kept 12 bases outside the gene matches. CDR3 length equals 19 residues. Germline-derived CDR1 and CDR2 are LGHNA and YNFKEQ. CDR3 bases: TGTGCCAGCAGCCAAGGGGTGTCTAGCGGGGGGGCTCGCCCAGATACGCAGTATTTT. Amino acid sequence: CASSQGVSSGGARPDTQYF.

The gene calls are TRBV6-6 and TRBJ2-7; unclear D gene. Deletions cut 0 bases from V and 7 bases from J, with 7 bases between. The CDR3 is 12 residues long. Germline loops: CDR1 MNHNY, CDR2 SVGAGI (reference sequence). CDR3: CASSYSNVEQYF. In DNA, the CDR3 is TGTGCCAGCAGTTACTCGAATGTAGAGCAGTACTTC.

The chain recombines TRBV19 with TRBJ2-7, with D maybe TRBD1 (6 bases). Trimming took 4 bases from V and 3 from J, leaving 13 bases between them. The CDR3 is 14 amino acids. Germline V CDR1 and CDR2: LNHDA, SQIVND (reference sequence). The chain's CDR3 is CASSTRGIIYEQYF. CDR3 nucleotides: TGTGCCAGTAGTACCAGGGGCATCATCTACGAGCAGTACTTC.

The rearrangement uses TRBV28 and TRBJ1-2; possible D gene TRBD1, 6 bases. The length of the CDR3 is 15 residues. Trimming took 3 bases from V and 4 from J, leaving 15 bases between them. CDR1 is MDHEN and CDR2 is SYDVKM in the germline V gene. CDR3 in DNA: TGTGCCAGCAGTTTCCATCCGACAGGATTCTATGGCTACACCTTC. This translates into CASSFHPTGFYGYTF.

The V gene is TRBV27, the J gene TRBJ2-7; TRBD1 agrees at 7 bases. Germline values: CDR1 MNHEY, CDR2 SMNVEV (reference sequence). The CDR3 is 15 amino acids. Unmatched junction bases numbered 12, after V lost 6 bases and J lost 4 bases. DNA for the CDR3: TGTGCCAGCAGGCTTTGGACAGGAGGTATGTACGAGCAGTACTTC. This encodes CASRLWTGGMYEQYF.

The V and J genes are TRBV19 and TRBJ2-3, with TRBD2 identical over 13 bases. Trimming at V came to 4 bases and at J to 2 bases, leaving 3 bases not matched to a gene. The CDR3 contains 16 residues. Germline V gene sequence: CDR1 LNHDA, CDR2 SQIVND (reference sequence). CDR3: CASSTGTSGATDTQYF. CDR3 sequence (DNA): TGTGCCAGTAGTACGGGGACTAGCGGGGCCACAGATACGCAGTATTTT. Looking up the rest from reference TRBV19 and TRBJ2-3 gives the full variable domain: DGGITQSPKYLFRKEGQNVTLSCEQNLNHDAMYWYRQDPGQGLRLIYYSQIVNDFQKGDIAEGYSVSREKKESFPLTVTSAQKNPTAFYLCASSTGTSGATDTQYFGPGTRLTVL.

Turning to this clone: The sample carries other DNA sequences with the same CDR3. V is TRBV18 and J is TRBJ2-3; D not certain. V lost 3 bases, J lost 4 bases, and 5 bases lay in between. Germline CDR1 and CDR2: KGHSH and LQKENI. The CDR3 runs 12 residues. CDR3 nucleotide sequence: TGTGCCAGCTCACCTCGATCAGATACGCAGTATTTT. Encoded protein: CASSPRSDTQYF.

This clone was seen only once. This rearrangement joins TRBV2 to TRBJ2-7; D possibly uses TRBD1 or TRBD2 (5 bases each). The CDR3 length is 14 residues. Trimming took off 7 bases at V and 4 bases at J, with 17 bases between the two ends. The germline V gene has CDR1 SNHLY and CDR2 FYNNEI. The CDR3 sequence: CASIIGTGVYEQYF. CDR3 nucleotides: TGTGCCAGCATTATAGGGACGGGTGTTTACGAGCAGTACTTC.

V usage is TRBV12-5 and J usage is TRBJ2-1, with no clear D. Germline V lookup: CDR1 LGHNT, CDR2 FRNRAP. The V end lost 1 base, the J end lost 11 bases, and 9 bases lay between the germline ends. The CDR3 contains 12 residues. The CDR3 DNA is TGTGCTAGTGGTTTGGACAACCCCAAGCAGTTCTTC. Translating it yields CASGLDNPKQFF.